A selection of T cell receptor beta chains follows, all from one sample in a study of T cell responses to AZD1222 COVID-19 vaccine. Assay: immunoSEQ multiplex PCR; the TCRdb copy retains only in-frame clones and omits some. The sample contains approximately 70,000 clones, approximately 90% of which appear only once. The material sequenced was peripheral blood, taken on day 0 of AZD1222 vaccination. The source is an adult in good health. Both conserved end residues are part of each CDR3. The D gene is left open where the match is weak. Size tells how often a clone was seen (once, few, many) or the class of an expanded clone, and some rows leave it out.

NA,TRBV30,TRBJ1-6,NA,CAWSVGGTNSPLHF,TGTGCCTGGAGTGTGGGTGGGACGAATTCACCCCTCCACTTT
NA,TRBV21-1,TRBJ1-3,NA,CASTKDDQFFSGNTIYF,TGTGCCAGCACCAAGGACGATCAGTTTTTCTCTGGAAACACCATATATTTT
NA,TRBV7-2,TRBJ1-2,NA,CASSLALGGYTF,TGTGCCAGCAGCTTAGCGCTCGGTGGCTACACCTTC
NA,TRBV5-4,TRBJ2-7,TRBD1,CASSSSGQAIYEQYF,TGTGCCAGCAGCTCCTCAGGACAGGCGATCTACGAGCAGTACTTC
NA,TRBV3-1/TRBV3-2,TRBJ1-6,NA,CASSQDPGTPLHF,TGTGCCAGCAGCCAAGATCCGGGAACACCCCTCCACTTT
NA,TRBV7-3,TRBJ2-2,TRBD1,CASSFNRDRANTGELFF,TGTGCCAGCAGCTTCAACCGGGACAGGGCGAACACCGGGGAGCTGTTTTTT
NA,TRBV28,TRBJ1-5,TRBD1,CASRGDSNQPQHF,TGTGCCAGCAGGGGGGACAGTAATCAGCCCCAGCATTTT
NA,TRBV5-1,TRBJ2-3,TRBD2,CASSPGRGGGREDTQYF,TGCGCCAGCAGCCCGGGGAGAGGCGGGGGGCGGGAAGATACGCAGTATTTT
NA,TRBV5-1,TRBJ2-3,TRBD2,CASSWGLADTQYF,TGCGCCAGCAGCTGGGGACTAGCAGATACGCAGTATTTT
NA,TRBV28,TRBJ1-1,TRBD1,CASLYQGARAEAFF,TGTGCCAGCTTATACCAGGGGGCTCGGGCTGAAGCTTTCTTT
NA,TRBV2,TRBJ1-2,NA,CASRQTGQGGYTF,TGTGCCAGCAGACAAACAGGGCAAGGTGGCTACACCTTC
NA,TRBV7-6,TRBJ1-1,NA,CASSLVGGAEAFF,TGTGCCAGCAGCTTAGTAGGTGGCGCTGAAGCTTTCTTT
NA,TRBV5-4,TRBJ1-4,TRBD1,CASSTGGQGNEKLFF,TGTGCCAGCAGCACCGGGGGACAGGGTAATGAAAAACTGTTTTTT
NA,TRBV7-9,TRBJ2-7,TRBD1,CASSTGTGVSYEQYF,TGTGCCAGCAGCACCGGGACAGGGGTCTCCTACGAGCAGTACTTC
NA,TRBV2,TRBJ2-3,NA,CASSGARASTDTQYF,TGTGCCAGCAGTGGAGCCCGGGCTAGCACAGATACGCAGTATTTT
NA,TRBV2,TRBJ1-1,NA,CASGGLGHNTEAFF,TGTGCCAGCGGTGGATTAGGACACAACACTGAAGCTTTCTTT
NA,TRBV3-1/TRBV3-2,TRBJ2-5,NA,CASSQAQETQYF,TGTGCCAGCAGCCAAGCTCAAGAGACCCAGTACTTC
once,TRBV4-1,TRBJ2-5,TRBD1,CASSQRPDRGIETQYF,TGCGCCAGCAGCCAACGTCCGGACAGGGGAATCGAGACCCAGTACTTC
NA,TRBV7-6,TRBJ2-3,TRBD2,CASSLGLAGIGTDTQYF,TGTGCCAGCAGCTTAGGGCTAGCGGGGATTGGGACAGATACGCAGTATTTT
few,TRBV24-1,TRBJ2-1,TRBD2,CATSVGGAGTSAYNEQFF,TGTGCCACCAGTGTAGGAGGAGCCGGGACTAGCGCGTACAATGAGCAGTTCTTC
once,TRBV7-8,TRBJ2-3,NA,CASSPPRRISTDTQYF,TGTGCCAGCAGCCCGCCGAGAAGAATTAGCACAGATACGCAGTATTTT
NA,TRBV7-9,TRBJ2-7,NA,CASSPRQATYEQYF,TGTGCCAGCAGCCCTAGACAGGCAACCTACGAGCAGTACTTC
once,TRBV6-5,TRBJ2-2,NA,CACRTANTGELFF,TGTGCCTGCCGGACGGCGAACACCGGGGAGCTGTTTTTT
NA,TRBV12-3/TRBV12-4,TRBJ1-4,NA,CASSFGDNEKLFF,TGTGCCAGCAGTTTTGGCGACAATGAAAAACTGTTTTTT
NA,TRBV27,TRBJ2-1,NA,CASSGRYSQLNEQFF,TGTGCCAGCAGTGGGCGCTACTCGCAACTCAATGAGCAGTTCTTC
NA,TRBV27,TRBJ1-1,NA,CASSLVSPRFDSFMNTEAFF,TGTGCCAGCAGTTTGGTGTCCCCACGCTTCGACAGTTTCATGAACACTGAAGCTTTCTTT
NA,TRBV5-6,TRBJ1-2,NA,CASSWDNYGYTF,TGTGCCAGCAGCTGGGACAATTATGGCTACACCTTC
NA,TRBV27,TRBJ2-1,TRBD1,CASRDRVSYNEQFF,TGTGCCAGCAGGGACAGGGTCTCCTACAATGAGCAGTTCTTC
NA,TRBV28,TRBJ1-5,NA,CASSLLPDSRTSNQPQHF,TGTGCCAGCAGTTTATTGCCGGACAGCCGGACTAGCAATCAGCCCCAGCATTTT
NA,TRBV7-2,TRBJ1-3,TRBD1,CASRDRAGNTIYF,TGTGCCAGCAGGGACAGGGCCGGAAACACCATATATTTT
NA,TRBV10-1,TRBJ2-2,NA,CASSRDSNTGELFF,TGCGCCAGCAGCCGGGACTCCAACACCGGGGAGCTGTTTTTT
NA,TRBV7-3,TRBJ2-5,TRBD2,CASSYTGTTQETQYF,TGTGCCAGCAGCTACACCGGGACTACCCAAGAGACCCAGTACTTC
NA,TRBV19,TRBJ1-5,NA,CASTGQPYSNQPQHF,TGTGCCAGTACCGGACAGCCTTATAGCAATCAGCCCCAGCATTTT
NA,TRBV20-1,TRBJ1-2,TRBD1,CSAPGTGPHF,TGCAGTGCTCCCGGGACAGGGCCTCACTTC
NA,TRBV28,TRBJ1-6,NA,CASSSLPPGGHVWSPLHF,TGTGCCAGCAGTTCCCTCCCCCCCGGGGGGCATGTTTGGTCACCCCTCCACTTT
NA,TRBV28,TRBJ2-1,NA,CASSFGAEVNEQFF,TGTGCCAGCAGTTTCGGAGCGGAAGTTAATGAGCAGTTCTTC